The clone carrying this T cell receptor beta chain was seen just once. Its matching antigen is unknown. The data were taken from a study of breast tumors, draining lymph nodes, adjacent tissues. The CDR3 totals 16 residues. The V end lost 4 bases, the J end lost 12 bases, and 25 bases lay between the germline ends. Germline V lookup: CDR1 SQVTM, CDR2 ANQGSEA. Study-wide findings and caveats: Compared with lymph nodes, tumors were less diverse; compared with nontumor tissue, more. The lymph node origin of tumor T cells was framed as consistent with a hypothesis, not demonstrated.

Each CDR3 protein gets one entry after TCRdb re-called the multiplex PCR reads with MiXCR. The table has about 52,000 distinct CDR3 sequences, roughly 40% seen once. Material for sequencing was breast tumor tissue. This sequence joins TRBV29-1 and TRBJ1-6, with D perhaps TRBD1 (5 bases). This receptor was identified in a female donor with breast cancer. Some clones in this sample may be carry-over from other donors' samples. This CDR3 is CSVGLRETEREEPLHF. The DNA for the CDR3 is TGCAGCGTTGGTCTCAGGGAAACCGAGCGGGAGGAACCCCTCCACTTT.